This T cell receptor (beta chain) stems from a study of T-cell reconstitution after alpha-beta-depleted transplantation in children. For TCRbeta, the library was prepared with unique molecular identifiers. MiXCR, applied by TCRdb to the PCR reads, yields one record per CDR3 protein. The table has around 530,000 distinct CDR3 sequences, around a third seen once. This receptor was obtained from a human donor who donated a stem cell graft to a child with aplastic anemia. The material was PBMCs from the stem cell graft donor, obtained from the stem cell graft.

This CDR3 is CASSNWTGGYEQYF. The CDR3 nucleotides are TGTGCCAGCAGCAACTGGACAGGGGGATACGAGCAGTACTTC. This chain connects TRBV12-3 or TRBV12-4 to TRBJ2-7; 10 bases agree with TRBD1. The junction had 6 bases not matched to a gene; V was cut back by 6 bases and J by 4 bases. This CDR3 is built from 14 residues.